This T cell receptor (beta chain) stems from a study of cytomegalovirus exposure and HLA in healthy donors. Overall study: Researchers previously reported finding just under 120 million unique TCR beta sequences from about 200 million T cells.

Germline V lookup: CDR1 GTSNPN, CDR2 SVGIG (reference sequence). This CDR3 is 14 amino acids long. The junction had 10 bases not matched to a gene; V was cut back by 4 bases and J by 8 bases. Primers for the PCR totalled 60 Vbeta and 13 Jbeta. Sequencing was performed with immunoSEQ multiplex PCR; in TCRdb, only in-frame clones are kept and a portion is missing. In the table there are roughly 66,000 clones, approximately 80% of which are singletons. About this clone: Its target is not known.

General study findings and limits: For most subjects, TCR beta sequences were reported to predict HLA-A and HLA-B alleles with accuracy. Sequencing likely generated an artifact that appeared as a cluster of highly shared sequence variants.

The chain combines TRBV30 with TRBJ2-1; 8 positions agree with TRBD2. This receptor was taken from a man younger than 35 in good health and CMV-seropositive. The source material was PBMCs. CDR3 DNA: TGTGCCTGGACACTACCGGGACTAGTAGATGAGCAGTTCTTC. It translates to CAWTLPGLVDEQFF.